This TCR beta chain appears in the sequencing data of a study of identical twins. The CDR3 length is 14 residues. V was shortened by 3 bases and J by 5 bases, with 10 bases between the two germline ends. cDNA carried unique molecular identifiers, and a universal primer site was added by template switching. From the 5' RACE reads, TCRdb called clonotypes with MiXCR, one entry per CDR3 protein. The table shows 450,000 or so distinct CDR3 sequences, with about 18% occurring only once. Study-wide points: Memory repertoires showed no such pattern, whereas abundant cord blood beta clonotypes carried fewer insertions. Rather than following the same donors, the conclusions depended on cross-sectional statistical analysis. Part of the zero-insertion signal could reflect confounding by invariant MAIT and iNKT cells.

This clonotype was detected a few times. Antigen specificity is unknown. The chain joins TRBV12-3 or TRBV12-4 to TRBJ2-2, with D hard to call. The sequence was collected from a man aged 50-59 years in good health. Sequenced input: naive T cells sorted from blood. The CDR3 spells CASSFRRKTGELFF. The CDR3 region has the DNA TGTGCCAGCAGTTTCAGAAGGAAGACCGGGGAGCTGTTTTTT.